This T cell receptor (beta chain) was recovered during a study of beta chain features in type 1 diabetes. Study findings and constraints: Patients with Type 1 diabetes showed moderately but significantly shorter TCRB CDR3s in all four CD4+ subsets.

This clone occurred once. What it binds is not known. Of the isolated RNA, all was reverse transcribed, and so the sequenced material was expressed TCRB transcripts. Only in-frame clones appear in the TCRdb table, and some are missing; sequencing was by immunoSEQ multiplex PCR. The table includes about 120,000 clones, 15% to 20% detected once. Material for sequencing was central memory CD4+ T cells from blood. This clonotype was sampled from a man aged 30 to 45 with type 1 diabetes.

Written as DNA, the CDR3 is TGTGCCAGCAGCTTAAGGGATCAGCCCCAGCATTTT. Its translation is CASSLRDQPQHF. The chain uses TRBV7-9 and TRBJ1-5, with D hard to call. Deletions cut 2 bases from V and 5 bases from J, with 4 bases between. CDR3 size: 12 residues. Germline V gene sequence: CDR1 SEHNR, CDR2 FQNEAQ (reference sequence).